This T cell receptor beta chain appears in the sequencing data of a study of vaccination effects on CD4 cells after COVID-19 (dated by TCRdb to between 2021 and 2023). Describing the broader study: Across the study, the median time from the second dose to post-vaccine sampling was 72 days (range 14 to 241). In both COVID-19 convalescent patients and infection-naive vaccine recipients, the study compared SARS-CoV-2 spike-specific CD4+ TCR repertoires from before mRNA vaccination with those from after it. Altogether, around 11 COVID-19 convalescent patients and 4 SARS-CoV-2-naive healthy vaccine recipients made up the full study. The Oncomine TCR Beta short-read assay on an Illumina iSeq 100 was used to sequence cultures from other donors in the study.

Note on this clone: It has no known antigen specificity. It has no much larger one-base neighbor in the sample; base qualities were not kept.

The method was the immunoSEQ multiplex PCR assay. DNA from the cultured and isolated CD4+ T cells underwent TCR beta CDR3 sequencing. The authors' pipeline ran thus. Non-productive TCR sequences were discarded, and reads were trimmed to the CDR3 region, with only CDR3s of 7 or more amino acids retained. The MANAFEST web app was used to identify antigen-specific clonotypes by comparing expansion in peptide wells with expansion in reference cultures. For clones to be considered positive, expansion at FDR<0.05 versus reference and all other wells, an odds ratio above 5, and a frequency above 0.1% in two replicate wells were required. Cross-reactive clonotypes were defined as significantly expanded in SARS-CoV-2 spike wells and in at least one common cold coronavirus spike condition. Levenshtein distance calculated with the stringdist R package was used to assess CDR3 similarity, and unrooted trees were constructed with ape in R 3.6.1. TCRdb obtained this table from immuneACCESS and retained in-frame rearrangements with V and J assigned. These tables miss some clones; where compared with another copy, unresolved V genes account for less than half of the shortfall, and the remainder is unexplained. V, J and clone size are taken as reported in that table, and D and trimming were inferred from the DNA itself. The sample table contains around 25,000 clones; only one count was recorded for roughly 76% of them. The ten largest clones represent approximately 5.1% of the sample.

Between the V and J ends, shortened by 4 bases and 4 bases respectively, the junction contains 9 bases. Taken from cysteine to phenylalanine, the CDR3 has 13 residues. Just CDR3 DNA is preserved here, 39 bases in frame from base 1. CDR1 and CDR2 (SGHRS, YFSETQ) derive from the germline V gene. Overall results and qualifications from the work: Among healthy vaccine recipients, nearly all vaccine-induced clones were SARS-CoV-2 mono-reactive, and just 1 of 255 was cross-reactive with common cold coronaviruses. At late post-vaccination timepoints, both infection-induced and vaccine-induced clones showed marked clonal contraction, consistent with waning T cell responses. Only a small number of convalescent patients were included, and no early post-infection timepoints were available, which limited the study.

The ViraFEST assay stimulated PBMC with viral peptide pools and then used TCR sequencing to identify antigen-specific CD4+ T cell clonotypes by expansion. After less than eleven days of culture, CD4+ T cells were isolated with the EasySep CD4+ T cell isolation kit. Participants received two doses of either the BNT162b2 or the mRNA-1273 mRNA SARS-CoV-2 vaccine. The absence of prior SARS-CoV-2 infection in healthy vaccine recipients was confirmed by negative nucleocapsid antibodies before and after vaccination. Each well held more than 1.5 million PBMC cultured in IMDM containing around 5% human AB serum, 9 to 10 IU/ml IL-2 and gentamicin, along with around 9.1 ug/ml peptides. On days 3 and 7, half of the culture medium was replaced with fresh IL-2-containing medium. Unless noted otherwise, every peptide stimulation condition was cultured in triplicate wells. PBMC were separated from whole blood using Ficoll-Paque Plus gradient centrifugation and were then either cryopreserved at -140C or used fresh. The overlapping peptide pools covered the spike proteins of SARS-CoV-2 and of the common cold coronaviruses HCoV-NL63, HCoV-OC43 and HCoV-229E. The QIAamp micro DNA kit was used to extract genomic DNA from the cultured CD4+ T cells.

The sample consisted of CD4+ T cells from PBMCs cultured with SARS-CoV-2 spike peptides, taken after COVID-19 vaccination. Reading the label with the study, this specimen's cell subset or site is: SARS-CoV-2 spike overlapping peptide pool stimulation. This TCR was recovered from a human donor who received a COVID-19 vaccine. Some clones in this sample may be carry-over from other donors' samples. The rearranged chain carries TRBV5-1 and TRBJ1-5; TRBD1 is possibly the D segment (6 matching bases). The DNA sequence is TGCGCCAGCAGCCCGCAGGGGAATCAGCCCCAGCATTTT. The encoded protein is CASSPQGNQPQHF.